A single T cell receptor (beta chain) is shown here with its context. Its antigen remains unidentified. MiXCR, applied by TCRdb to the RACE reads, yields one record per CDR3 protein. This sample has more than 90,000 distinct CDR3 sequences, with 9.5% to 12% found just once. The data were obtained in a study of human T cells and chemical hapten exposure. Turning to the study itself: The study enrolled mostly female patients with alopecia areata, totalis or universalis. The study, taken as a whole, reports: The count of PT1 expanded TCRs correlated positively with patch test score.

Time point described: patch test 2, 6 weeks after DPC sensitization. Treatment denoted: therapeutic diphenylcyclopropenone sensitization with weekly scalp DPC. V gave up 4 bases and J gave up 4 bases; unmatched junction bases: 8. This CDR3 spans 16 amino acids. This TCR derives from a woman in her thirties or forties with alopecia areata. Some clones in this sample may be carry-over from other donors' samples. The specimen comprised whole blood, sampled in connection with sensitization to the hapten diphenylcyclopropenone (DPC). J is TRBJ2-1 and V is TRBV12-3 or TRBV12-4, with 9 bases lining up with TRBD2. The CDR3 region is CASSSPPGLAYNEQFF. The CDR3 coding sequence is TGTGCCAGCAGTTCTCCCCCGGGACTAGCTTACAATGAGCAGTTCTTC.